The clone carrying this T cell receptor beta chain was observed a single time. The target antigen is unknown. The sample originates from a study of cytomegalovirus exposure and HLA in healthy donors. Study results and caveats: TCR sequences were mostly rare, though some public TCRs occurred in many donors. The listing of 150 to 200 TCR beta chains classed them as cytomegalovirus-associated. Accounts indicate the classifier identified cytomegalovirus status with strong specificity and sensitivity.

Data came from immunoSEQ multiplex PCR; TCRdb stores just in-frame clones and leaves some out. The data show 90,000 to 150,000 clones, 75% to 90% seen once. V trimming: 1 base; J trimming: 7 bases; junction bases outside the gene matches: 6. The CDR3 length is 15 residues. Germline V gene sequence: CDR1 MNHNS, CDR2 SASEGT. The donors were in the roughly 130-subject validation cohort, distinct from the approximately 610-subject first cohort. The source is a man between 18 and 29 years old in good health and CMV-seropositive. Sequencing was carried out using PBMCs. V gene TRBV6-1 combines with J gene TRBJ2-7; 11 bases align to TRBD1. The chain's CDR3 is CASSEGGQGAEEQYF. The CDR3, as DNA: TGTGCCAGCAGTGAAGGAGGACAGGGGGCTGAAGAGCAGTACTTC.